These T cell receptor beta chains were read from a single sample in a study of shared clonotypes between healthy human individuals. Some clones are missing from TCRdb's copy, which holds only in-frame ones; the method was immunoSEQ multiplex PCR. This sample has around 440,000 clones, with approximately 80% found just once. The sequenced sample consisted of PBMCs. These TCRs come from a woman in her forties in good health. Some clones in this sample may be carry-over from other donors' samples. Both conserved end residues are part of each CDR3. D genes are given only for firm matches. Clone size is not always given. Where it is, it says once, few, many or a class for expanded clones.

d_gene	j_gene	abundance	v_gene	CDR3aa	CDR3nt
TRBD2	TRBJ2-7	few	TRBV7-2	CASSLGDLADYEQYF	TGTGCCAGCAGCTTAGGGGATCTAGCGGACTACGAGCAGTACTTC
-	TRBJ2-7	-	TRBV6-5	CASSYGRQSSYEQYF	TGTGCCAGCAGTTACGGCAGGCAGAGCTCCTACGAGCAGTACTTC
TRBD1	TRBJ2-7	-	TRBV15	CATSRGGTGAGEQYF	TGTGCCACCAGCAGAGGGGGGACAGGGGCAGGCGAGCAGTACTTC
-	TRBJ1-2	-	TRBV19	CASSTRTAYYGYTF	TGTGCCAGTAGTACCAGGACGGCGTACTATGGCTACACCTTC
TRBD1	TRBJ1-4	once	TRBV2	CASEAGTGSEKLFF	TGTGCCAGCGAGGCCGGGACAGGCTCTGAAAAACTGTTTTTT
TRBD2	TRBJ2-3	many	TRBV25-1	CASSVDRLAEHTDTQYF	TGTGCCAGCAGTGTAGACAGACTAGCGGAACACACAGATACGCAGTATTTT
-	TRBJ2-2	-	TRBV4-2	CASSQGLAPAGELFF	TGTGCCAGCAGCCAAGGGCTAGCCCCCGCCGGGGAGCTGTTTTTT
TRBD2	TRBJ2-7	many	TRBV19	CASSIGERGSYEQYF	TGTGCCAGTAGTATAGGGGAGCGGGGATCCTACGAGCAGTACTTC
-	TRBJ1-2	-	TRBV5-6	CASSLGRPNYGYTF	TGTGCCAGCAGCTTGGGGCGGCCTAACTATGGCTACACCTTC
TRBD1	TRBJ1-2	-	TRBV28	CASTDRGDYGYTF	TGTGCCAGCACGGACAGGGGGGACTATGGCTACACCTTC
-	TRBJ2-3	-	TRBV10-2	CASSEFVDTQYF	TGCGCCAGCAGTGAGTTCGTAGATACGCAGTATTTT
-	TRBJ2-1	-	TRBV6-6	CASSLEYNEQFF	TGTGCCAGCAGTCTTGAATACAATGAGCAGTTCTTC
-	TRBJ1-1	-	TRBV7-9	CASGEWNTEAFF	TGTGCCAGCGGGGAGTGGAACACTGAAGCTTTCTTT
-	TRBJ2-1	-	TRBV6-5	CASKEGPGGNEQFF	TGTGCCAGCAAGGAGGGACCCGGGGGCAATGAGCAGTTCTTC
-	TRBJ1-4	-	TRBV7-2	CASSQTGRGEKLFF	TGTGCCAGCAGCCAAACGGGCAGAGGTGAAAAACTGTTTTTT
-	TRBJ2-7	medium-sized	TRBV2	CATFGTPEYEQYF	TGTGCCACGTTCGGGACGCCAGAGTACGAGCAGTACTTC
TRBD2	TRBJ2-7	-	TRBV28	CASSVTSGRLWSYEQYF	TGTGCCAGCAGTGTAACTAGCGGGAGACTTTGGTCCTACGAGCAGTACTTC
TRBD2	TRBJ2-1	-	TRBV18	CASSPRREGNEQFF	TGTGCCAGCTCACCTAGGCGGGAGGGCAATGAGCAGTTCTTC
-	TRBJ2-1	-	TRBV5-1	CASSLLASGSSYNEQFF	TGCGCCAGCAGCTTACTAGCTTCCGGAAGCTCCTACAATGAGCAGTTCTTC
-	TRBJ1-2	-	TRBV29-1	CSVTGTTYGYTF	TGCAGCGTGACCGGGACAACTTATGGCTACACATTC
TRBD1	TRBJ2-5	-	TRBV5-6	CASSSTGAGGRGTQYF	TGTGCCAGCAGCTCAACCGGGGCAGGGGGCCGTGGGACCCAGTACTTC
-	TRBJ2-1	-	TRBV9	CASSVGGGYTRRNEQFF	TGTGCCAGCAGCGTAGGCGGAGGTTACACCCGTCGGAATGAGCAGTTCTTC
-	TRBJ1-2	-	TRBV30	CAWSDPGQSYGYTF	TGTGCCTGGAGCGACCCGGGACAAAGCTATGGCTACACCTTC
TRBD2	TRBJ2-7	-	TRBV5-1	CASSSAGGPWDEQYF	TGCGCCAGCAGCTCAGCGGGAGGGCCTTGGGACGAGCAGTACTTC
-	TRBJ2-6	-	TRBV25-1	CASSEWVGANVLTF	TGTGCCAGCAGTGAATGGGTTGGGGCCAACGTCCTGACTTTC
-	TRBJ2-5	-	TRBV7-9	CASSAPLYAETQYF	TGTGCCAGCAGCGCCCCCTTATACGCTGAGACCCAGTACTTC
-	TRBJ2-2	-	TRBV6-1	CASSEWTAGELFF	TGTGCCAGCAGTGAATGGACAGCCGGGGAGCTGTTTTTT
-	TRBJ1-4	-	TRBV7-9	CASSLFFREDEKLFF	TGTGCCAGCAGCTTATTCTTCAGGGAGGATGAAAAACTGTTTTTT
TRBD2	TRBJ2-7	-	TRBV11-2	CASSPYKGTSKKSYEQYF	TGTGCCAGCAGCCCCTATAAAGGGACTAGCAAGAAATCCTACGAGCAATACTTC
-	TRBJ1-1	-	TRBV27	CASRGGNTEAFF	TGTGCCAGCAGAGGGGGAAACACTGAAGCTTTCTTT
-	TRBJ1-3	-	TRBV4-2	CASSQAQTGGRGNTIYF	TGTGCCAGCAGCCAAGCCCAAACGGGGGGTCGTGGAAACACCATATATTTT
-	TRBJ1-4	-	TRBV5-1	CASSLGGGNEKLFF	TGCGCCAGCAGCTTGGGAGGAGGGAATGAAAAACTGTTTTTT
-	TRBJ1-1	-	TRBV30	CAWRFAGNTEAFF	TGTGCCTGGAGGTTCGCAGGGAACACTGAAGCTTTCTTT
TRBD1	TRBJ2-7	-	TRBV5-4	CASSAGTGPYEQYF	TGTGCCAGCAGCGCCGGGACAGGGCCCTACGAGCAGTACTTC
TRBD1	TRBJ2-7	-	TRBV4-1	CASSKEGQGAYEQYF	TGCGCCAGCAGCAAAGAGGGACAGGGGGCCTACGAGCAGTACTTC
-	TRBJ2-1	-	TRBV9	CASSGEVQNNEQFF	TGTGCCAGCAGCGGAGAGGTACAGAACAATGAGCAGTTCTTC
-	TRBJ2-1	-	TRBV25-1	CASSPPGLYNEQFF	TGTGCCAGCAGTCCGCCGGGACTGTACAATGAGCAGTTCTTC
-	TRBJ2-7	few	TRBV27	CASSFSRQSYEQYF	TGTGCCAGCAGTTTCTCGAGACAGAGCTACGAGCAGTACTTC
TRBD1	TRBJ2-7	-	TRBV30	CAWETGTGYEQYF	TGTGCCTGGGAGACAGGGACGGGGTACGAGCAGTACTTC
TRBD1	TRBJ2-7	-	TRBV29-1	CSAAGTGSYEQYF	TGCAGCGCCGCGGGGACAGGGTCCTACGAGCAGTACTTC
-	TRBJ2-2	many	TRBV6-1	CASNSGEAPPGELFF	TGTGCCAGCAATTCCGGGGAGGCTCCCCCCGGGGAGCTGTTTTTT
TRBD1	TRBJ2-5	-	TRBV15	CATSKPQGAHETQYF	TGTGCCACCAGCAAACCACAGGGGGCCCACGAGACCCAGTACTTC
TRBD2	TRBJ2-1	few	TRBV10-2	CATGGKREGLNEQFF	TGCGCCACCGGGGGGAAGCGGGAGGGCCTGAATGAGCAGTTCTTC
-	TRBJ1-4	-	TRBV4-1	CASSGVGVVNEKLFF	TGCGCCAGCAGCGGGGTAGGGGTAGTTAATGAAAAACTGTTTTTT
-	TRBJ1-5	-	TRBV18	CASSPGNSSQPQHF	TGTGCCAGCTCACCAGGGAATAGCAGTCAGCCCCAGCATTTT
-	TRBJ2-3	many	TRBV5-1	CASSFQGSTDTQYF	TGCGCCAGCAGCTTTCAGGGGAGCACAGATACGCAGTATTTT
-	TRBJ1-1	-	TRBV4-3	CASSQDFRNTEAFF	TGCGCCAGCAGCCAAGATTTCCGGAACACTGAAGCTTTCTTT
-	TRBJ2-7	-	TRBV21-1	CASSKTSGSSYEQYF	TGTGCCAGCAGCAAAACTAGCGGGAGCTCCTACGAGCAGTACTTC
TRBD1	TRBJ1-2	-	TRBV28	CASSQGGDGYTF	TGTGCCAGCAGCCAGGGGGGCGATGGCTACACCTTC
TRBD1	TRBJ2-2	-	TRBV5-1	CASNRGGAGTGELFF	TGCGCCAGCAACAGAGGGGGCGCGGGCACCGGGGAGCTGTTTTTT
-	TRBJ2-5	-	TRBV5-1	CASSLGVNKETQYF	TGCGCCAGCAGCTTGGGGGTGAATAAAGAGACCCAGTACTTC
-	TRBJ1-2	-	TRBV6-5	CASSFQGREGGYTF	TGTGCCAGCAGCTTCCAGGGGAGAGAGGGGGGCTACACCTTC
-	TRBJ1-2	-	TRBV6-5	CASRSGTETYGYTF	TGTGCCAGCAGGTCCGGGACGGAAACCTATGGCTACACCTTC